These 3 T cell receptor beta chains were sequenced from one sample in a study of cytomegalovirus exposure and HLA in healthy donors. Amplification used 60 Vbeta primers and 13 Jbeta primers. TCRdb keeps only in-frame clones here, not all; method: immunoSEQ multiplex PCR. The table lists roughly 150,000 clones, 70% of them singletons, with about 4.7% in the top ten. Material: PBMCs. Receptors originate from a man aged 18 to 30 in good health and CMV-seropositive.

Only a few counts were recorded for this clone. This chain links TRBV19 with TRBJ2-7, with a possible D match to TRBD1 (6 bases). V was cut by 1 base and J by 3 bases, with 7 bases left in between. The CDR3 covers 13 residues. In germline, CDR1 is LNHDA, CDR2 SQIVND (reference sequence). Written as DNA, the CDR3 is TGTGCCAGTAGTATAGCACAGGGCTACGAGCAGTACGTC. It is translated as CASSIAQGYEQYV.

In this sample, this clone turned up a few times. The V gene is TRBV7-6, the J gene TRBJ2-1; 9 bases match TRBD2. V was clipped by 1 base and J by 6 bases; unmatched bases: 1. The CDR3 totals 14 residues. In germline, CDR1 is SGHVS, CDR2 FNYEAQ. As DNA, the CDR3 is TGTGCCAGCAGCTTAGGACTAGCGGTCAATGAGCAGTTCTTC. It encodes CASSLGLAVNEQFF. The full variable domain, its missing parts supplied by reference TRBV7-6 and TRBJ2-1, is GAGVSQSPRYKVTKRGQDVALRCDPISGHVSLYWYRQALGQGPEFLTYFNYEAQQDKSGLPNDRFSAERPEGSISTLTIQRTEQRDSAMYRCASSLGLAVNEQFFGPGTRLTVL.

V usage is TRBV4-2 and J usage is TRBJ1-3; 7 bases agree with TRBD1. Germline values: CDR1 LGHNA, CDR2 YNFKEQ. The trim removed 8 bases at V and 3 bases at J, leaving 4 bases unmatched. CDR3 length: 13 residues. In DNA, the CDR3 is TGTGCCAGCGGACAGGAGGTTGGAAACACCATATATTTT. This sequence encodes CASGQEVGNTIYF.